This T cell receptor (beta chain) was sequenced for a study of CD8+CD57+ T cells in acquired aplastic anemia. Broader study findings: Common to patients and controls were twenty-nine CD8+ CDR3 sequences.

Profiles of TCR beta VDJ and CDR3 were generated from a genomic DNA template. TCRdb re-called the reads through MiXCR, storing one row per CDR3 protein. The sample consists of fewer than 100,000 distinct CDR3 sequences, approximately 45% of them appearing once. Regarding this clonotype: Its antigen is unknown.

The length of the CDR3 is 15 residues. Germline CDR1 SQVTM, CDR2 ANQGSEA. After removal of 7 bases from V and 4 bases from J, the junction contained 8 bases not matched to a gene. The chain recombines TRBV29-1 with TRBJ2-1, with 12 bases fitting TRBD1. Input material: sorted CD4+, CD8+, or CD8+CD57+ T cells (not recorded which) from PBMCs. The origin of this receptor is a human donor in good health, serving as a control. The CDR3 DNA follows: TGCAGCGCCCAGGGGACAGGGGGCAGTTACAATGAGCAGTTCTTC. As protein: CSAQGTGGSYNEQFF.